These 26 T cell receptor beta chains came from one sample sequenced in a study of technical replicates of blood from a few donors. The assay was immunoSEQ multiplex PCR, and TCRdb's table has in-frame clones only and misses some. The table shows some 15,000 clones, with less than 90% occurring only once. The sequenced sample was PBMCs. These receptors were collected from a human donor in good health.

This clone was picked up a small number of times. The chain employs TRBV19 and TRBJ2-5; the D gene is possibly TRBD1 (5 bases). The CDR3 is made up of 15 amino acids. Trimming took 1 base from V and 2 from J, leaving 11 bases between them. Looked up from germline, CDR1 is LNHDA and CDR2 is SQIVND (reference sequence). The CDR3 sequence: CASSIGTRIQETQYF. CDR3 coding DNA: TGTGCCAGTAGTATAGGGACACGGATACAAGAGACCCAGTACTTC. The full variable domain, rest sourced from reference TRBV19 and TRBJ2-5, is DGGITQSPKYLFRKEGQNVTLSCEQNLNHDAMYWYRQDPGQGLRLIYYSQIVNDFQKGDIAEGYSVSREKKESFPLTVTSAQKNPTAFYLCASSIGTRIQETQYFGPGTRLLVL.

The chain links TRBV7-2 to TRBJ1-2, with D maybe TRBD1 (5 bases). This CDR3 spans 14 amino acids. Looked up from germline, CDR1 is SGHTA and CDR2 is FQGNSA. Trimming shortened V by 4 bases and J by 5 bases, and 14 bases separated the two germline ends. CDR3 sequence: CASSSDWEGYGYTF. CDR3 nucleotides: TGTGCCAGCAGCTCCGATTGGGAGGGGTATGGCTACACCTTC.

This sequence joins TRBV12-5 and TRBJ2-7; 10 nucleotides line up with TRBD1. Trimming removed 6 bases from V and 4 bases from J; junction bases left unmatched: 9. CDR1 and CDR2 from the germline V gene are LGHNT and FRNRAP. The CDR3 contains 15 residues. Written as DNA, the CDR3 is TGTGCTAGTGGGACCCGGGACAGGGGAAAGTACGAGCAGTACTTC. Its protein is CASGTRDRGKYEQYF.

V gene TRBV2 combines with J gene TRBJ2-1, with 7 bases aligning to TRBD2. This CDR3 region has 13 residues. Looked up from germline, CDR1 is SNHLY and CDR2 is FYNNEI. After removal of 6 bases from V and 9 bases from J, the junction contained 8 bases not matched to a gene. The CDR3 spells CASRGRGDGEQFF. CDR3 nucleotides: TGTGCCAGCAGGGGTCGGGGGGATGGTGAGCAGTTCTTC.

Concerning this clone itself: Other DNA sequences in the same sample also yield this CDR3. The rearrangement joins TRBV11-3 to TRBJ2-1; 7 nucleotides agree with TRBD2. CDR1 SGHNT and CDR2 YENEEA come from the germline V gene. The CDR3 length is 14 residues. With 4 bases clipped from V and 2 bases from J, the junction kept 2 bases outside the gene matches. CDR3 sequence: CASSSGLAYNEQFF. CDR3 nucleotides: TGTGCCAGCAGCTCAGGACTAGCCTACAATGAGCAGTTCTTC.

This chain links TRBV4-2 with TRBJ1-1, with 7 bases identical to TRBD1. Unmatched junction bases numbered 2, after V lost 0 bases and J lost 4 bases. Per germline, CDR1 LGHNA and CDR2 YNFKEQ. This CDR3 region has 14 residues. The CDR3 DNA is TGTGCCAGCAGCCAAGACAGGGGGAGCACTGAAGCTTTCTTT. Protein sequence: CASSQDRGSTEAFF.

The V gene is TRBV5-4, the J gene TRBJ2-3; 8 bases line up with TRBD2. The germline CDR1 and CDR2 sequences are SGHNT and YYREEE (reference sequence). This CDR3 spans 14 amino acids. With V trimmed by 3 bases and J by 4 bases, 4 bases remained unmatched. In DNA, the CDR3 is TGTGCCAGCAGCTCGGGAGGGCCATCAGATACGCAGTATTTT. It is translated as CASSSGGPSDTQYF. The variable domain in full, completed from reference TRBV5-4 and TRBJ2-3, reads ETGVTQSPTHLIKTRGQQVTLRCSSQSGHNTVSWYQQALGQGPQFIFQYYREEENGRGNFPPRFSGLQFPNYSSELNVNALELDDSALYLCASSSGGPSDTQYFGPGTRLTVL.

Of note for this clone: The same CDR3 can be traced to other DNA sequences in this sample. The rearrangement uses TRBV19 and TRBJ1-1, with TRBD1 matching 9 bases. The junction had 2 bases not matched to a gene; V was cut back by 5 bases and J by 4 bases. Germline V gene data show CDR1 as LNHDA and CDR2 as SQIVND (reference sequence). This CDR3 is 13 amino acids long. The CDR3 reads CASSGQGPTEAFF. The CDR3 DNA follows: TGTGCCAGTAGTGGACAGGGGCCCACTGAAGCTTTCTTT.

This chain joins TRBV7-6 and TRBJ2-3; D remains unclear. Trimming pared 3 bases from V and 5 bases from J, leaving 9 bases between. Germline lookup yields CDR1 SGHVS and CDR2 FNYEAQ. The CDR3 totals 13 residues. The CDR3 DNA reads TGTGCCAGCAGCTTCACTACTTTAGATACGCAGTATTTT. Its translation: CASSFTTLDTQYF. The full variable domain, with the rest looked up from reference TRBV7-6 and TRBJ2-3, is GAGVSQSPRYKVTKRGQDVALRCDPISGHVSLYWYRQALGQGPEFLTYFNYEAQQDKSGLPNDRFSAERPEGSISTLTIQRTEQRDSAMYRCASSFTTLDTQYFGPGTRLTVL.

The rearrangement joins TRBV5-1 to TRBJ2-7; TRBD1 agrees at 10 bases. V was clipped by 4 bases and J by 6 bases; unmatched bases: 7. CDR3 length equals 14 residues. Germline V lookup: CDR1 SGHRS, CDR2 YFSETQ. The CDR3 here is CASSVGQGGREQYF. CDR3 in DNA: TGCGCCAGCAGCGTAGGACAGGGGGGGCGCGAGCAGTACTTC.

CDR3 DNA sequence: TGTGCCAGCAGTGGACAAGGGGTAGGCAATCAGCCCCAGCATTTT. As protein: CASSGQGVGNQPQHF. The chain is built from TRBV2 and TRBJ1-5; tentative D call: TRBD1 (5 bases). CDR1 and CDR2 from the germline V gene are SNHLY and FYNNEI. The CDR3 is made up of 15 amino acids. V gave up 4 bases and J gave up 2 bases, with 12 bases separating them. Full variable domain (missing parts from reference TRBV2 and TRBJ1-5): EPEVTQTPSHQVTQMGQEVILRCVPISNHLYFYWYRQILGQKVEFLVSFYNNEISEKSEIFDDQFSVERPDGSNFTLKIRSTKLEDSAMYFCASSGQGVGNQPQHFGDGTRLSIL.

This chain joins TRBV19 and TRBJ2-1; D possibly corresponds to TRBD1 (5 bases). This CDR3 has 16 amino acids. The V end was cut by 3 bases, the J end by 8 bases, with 20 bases between. The germline gives CDR1 LNHDA, CDR2 SQIVND (reference sequence). The CDR3 DNA follows: TGTGCCAGTAGTATCCGCCCCGCAGGGATGGGTCATGAGCAGTTCTTC. As protein: CASSIRPAGMGHEQFF. The full variable domain, completed using reference TRBV19 and TRBJ2-1, is DGGITQSPKYLFRKEGQNVTLSCEQNLNHDAMYWYRQDPGQGLRLIYYSQIVNDFQKGDIAEGYSVSREKKESFPLTVTSAQKNPTAFYLCASSIRPAGMGHEQFFGPGTRLTVL.

The chain is built from TRBV9 and TRBJ1-2; 8 nucleotides line up with TRBD1. The V segment lost 6 bases and the J segment 4 bases; nucleotides outside the gene matches: 8. This CDR3 is built from 14 residues. CDR1 and CDR2 from the germline V gene are SGDLS and YYNGEE. The CDR3 DNA is TGTGCCAGCACACGGACAGGGTCTGTCTATGGCTACACCTTC. The encoded protein is CASTRTGSVYGYTF.

The V gene is TRBV28, the J gene TRBJ1-4, with D uncertain. This CDR3 comprises 13 residues. Germline V gene data show CDR1 as MDHEN and CDR2 as SYDVKM. The ends were cut back, 4 bases at V and 0 bases at J, with 3 bases in the middle. The CDR3 protein is CASSSSTNEKLFF. The CDR3 DNA reads TGTGCCAGCAGTTCTTCAACTAATGAAAAACTGTTTTTT.

The chain couples TRBV14 to TRBJ2-3; weak D call: TRBD1 (6 bases). This CDR3 is 17 amino acids long. In germline, CDR1 is SGHDN, CDR2 FVKESK. Trimming removed 1 base from V and 2 bases from J, with 16 bases in between. The CDR3 sequence is CASSQVQAGAYTDTQYF. The CDR3 DNA is TGTGCCAGCAGCCAAGTTCAGGCAGGGGCCTACACAGATACGCAGTATTTT.

The CDR3 here is CASSPVSPVNSNQPQHF. CDR3 DNA: TGTGCCAGCAGCCCCGTATCCCCGGTCAATAGCAATCAGCCCCAGCATTTT. The chain employs TRBV16 and TRBJ1-5, with D uncertain. The CDR3 is 17 amino acids. Trimming took off 4 bases at V and 0 bases at J, with 16 bases between the two ends. Per the germline V gene, CDR1 is KGHSY and CDR2 is FQNENV.

The sample holds a few counts of this clone. The chain recombines TRBV9 with TRBJ1-1; D ambiguous. CDR1 is SGDLS and CDR2 is YYNGEE in the germline V gene. The CDR3 sequence is 16 residues long. The V end was cut by 1 base, the J end by 1 base, with 14 bases between. The CDR3 DNA reads as TGTGCCAGCAGCGTAAGCCCCGCTCGAGGGAACACTGAAGCTTTCTTT. Translated, it gives CASSVSPARGNTEAFF.

The genes are TRBV6-6 and TRBJ2-5; 13 bases line up with TRBD2. This CDR3 comprises 15 residues. Looked up from germline, CDR1 is MNHNY and CDR2 is SVGAGI (reference sequence). Unmatched junction bases numbered 6, after V lost 6 bases and J lost 5 bases. CDR3 nucleotides: TGTGCCAGCAGCCAAGGACTAGCGGGAGCGGAGACCCAGTACTTC. Protein sequence: CASSQGLAGAETQYF.

The chain joins TRBV19 to TRBJ2-1, with 14 bases matching TRBD2. V was clipped by 3 bases and J by 5 bases; unmatched bases: 9. The CDR3 is made up of 18 amino acids. Looked up from germline, CDR1 is LNHDA and CDR2 is SQIVND (reference sequence). The CDR3 protein is CASSIGLAGGSPDNEQFF. CDR3 sequence (DNA): TGTGCCAGTAGTATCGGACTAGCGGGAGGCTCTCCGGACAATGAGCAGTTCTTC.

This chain joins TRBV7-8 and TRBJ2-7; 14 nucleotides match TRBD2. The trim removed 5 bases at V and 1 base at J, leaving 7 bases unmatched. The CDR3 contains 17 residues. CDR1 SGHVS and CDR2 FQNEAQ come from the germline V gene. Here the CDR3 DNA reads TGTGCCAGCAGCCCATGGACTAGCGGGAGGACTTCCTACGAGCAGTACTTC. Residues: CASSPWTSGRTSYEQYF.

In its sample, this clone was seen a few times. The J gene is TRBJ1-1, the V gene TRBV19, with D unresolved. Trimming pared 3 bases from V and 6 bases from J, leaving 11 bases between. The CDR3 is 13 amino acids. From germline, CDR1 is LNHDA and CDR2 SQIVND (reference sequence). DNA of the CDR3: TGTGCCAGTAGTATTGCGACATGGGCTGAAGCTTTCTTT. Translating gives CASSIATWAEAFF.

The genes are TRBV5-1 and TRBJ2-3; D might be TRBD1 (5 bases). Germline V lookup: CDR1 SGHRS, CDR2 YFSETQ. V was trimmed by 2 bases and J by 7 bases, leaving 17 bases between them. The CDR3 consists of 15 residues. The CDR3 DNA follows: TGCGCCAGCAGCTTAATCAGGGCCCAAACAAATACGCAGTATTTT. It encodes CASSLIRAQTNTQYF. Supplemented by reference TRBV5-1 and TRBJ2-3, the full variable domain reads KAGVTQTPRYLIKTRGQQVTLSCSPISGHRSVSWYQQTPGQGLQFLFEYFSETQRNKGNFPGRFSGRQFSNSRSEMNVSTLELGDSALYLCASSLIRAQTNTQYFGPGTRLTVL.

The rearrangement links TRBV5-1 to TRBJ2-5; D might be TRBD1 (6 bases). The V gene's germline CDR1 is SGHRS and CDR2 YFSETQ. The V end lost 4 bases, the J end lost 3 bases, and 16 bases lay between the germline ends. This CDR3 contains 15 residues. DNA of the CDR3: TGCGCCAGCAGCATCACCCGGGACAATAAAGAGACCCAGTACTTC. Translating gives CASSITRDNKETQYF. Based on the CDR3 plus reference TRBV5-1 and TRBJ2-5, the full variable domain is KAGVTQTPRYLIKTRGQQVTLSCSPISGHRSVSWYQQTPGQGLQFLFEYFSETQRNKGNFPGRFSGRQFSNSRSEMNVSTLELGDSALYLCASSITRDNKETQYFGPGTRLLVL.

This clone came up a few times. This chain links TRBV19 with TRBJ1-1, with D perhaps matching TRBD1 (6 bases). V lost 5 bases, J lost 4 bases, and 14 bases lay in between. The CDR3 totals 14 residues. Looked up from germline, CDR1 is LNHDA and CDR2 is SQIVND (reference sequence). The CDR3 bases are TGTGCCAGTAGTGCAGGGGTTTTGGGCACTGAAGCTTTCTTT. Translated: CASSAGVLGTEAFF. Filled out from reference TRBV19 and TRBJ1-1, the complete variable domain reads DGGITQSPKYLFRKEGQNVTLSCEQNLNHDAMYWYRQDPGQGLRLIYYSQIVNDFQKGDIAEGYSVSREKKESFPLTVTSAQKNPTAFYLCASSAGVLGTEAFFGQGTRLTVV.

The chain employs TRBV27 and TRBJ2-1, with 9 positions matching TRBD2. The CDR3 has 13 residues. V gave up 3 bases and J gave up 7 bases; unmatched junction bases: 1. The germline gives CDR1 MNHEY, CDR2 SMNVEV (reference sequence). In nucleotides, the CDR3 is TGTGCCAGCAGTTTGGGACTAGCTAATGAGCAGTTCTTC. Translating gives CASSLGLANEQFF.

The chain links TRBV25-1 to TRBJ1-3; weak D call: TRBD1 (5 bases). V was cut by 8 bases and J by 4 bases, with 15 bases left in between. The length of the CDR3 is 14 residues. Germline V gene lookup returns CDR1 MGHDK and CDR2 SYGVNS. As DNA, the CDR3 is TGTGCCAGCCTAATCAGGGTGTCCGGAAACACCATATATTTT. Translating gives CASLIRVSGNTIYF.